This T cell receptor beta chain was observed in a study of shared T cell receptors in the human thymus. V lost 0 bases and J 8 bases, leaving 15 bases between the germline ends. Germline values: CDR1 SGHRS, CDR2 YFSETQ. The CDR3 loop spans 16 amino acids. This clone is a singleton in its sample. This table comes from immunoSEQ multiplex PCR, and its TCRdb copy is limited to in-frame clones, with some not included. There are 600,000 or so clones in the sample; more than 70% occur only once, and under 0.01% lies in the top ten. This same sample was also part of a study on human thymus T cells. As reported in that work: Thymus pieces cut out during corrective heart surgery were the tissue that was used. Repertoires sampled from thymus and blood appeared biased in V and J gene usage. Related research reported highly overlapping thymic repertoires among unrelated individuals.

This sequence joins TRBV5-1 and TRBJ1-6, with D possibly being TRBD1 (6 bases). This TCR was sampled from a boy under two years old with a congenital heart defect. The specimen sequenced was thymocytes. CDR3 sequence (DNA): TGCGCCAGCAGCTTGGGACAGGAAAACACCCATTCACCCCTCCACTTT. Protein sequence: CASSLGQENTHSPLHF.